Listed here are 30 T cell receptor beta chains from one sample, sequenced in a study of T cells after yellow fever vaccination. TCRdb analysed the 5' RACE reads with MiXCR anew, one entry per CDR3 protein. The sample shows about 150,000 distinct CDR3 sequences, about 6% of them seen only once. This material consisted of CD4+ T cells sorted from PBMCs, taken on the day of the first yellow fever vaccination. These receptors were collected from a man younger than 35 who received the YFV17D yellow fever vaccine.

This clonotype turned up a few times. The chain recombines TRBV16 with TRBJ2-1, with D unclear. Germline CDR1 KGHSY, CDR2 FQNENV. V gave up 0 bases and J gave up 7 bases, with 4 bases separating them. This CDR3 comprises 12 residues. CDR3 loop: CASSQSNNEQFF. The DNA for the CDR3 is TGTGCCAGCAGCCAATCTAATAATGAGCAGTTCTTC.

This clonotype appeared many times. The CDR3, as DNA: TGTGCCAGCAATCAGCTAGACCAAGAGACCCAGTACTTC. Protein sequence: CASNQLDQETQYF. The chain employs TRBV2 and TRBJ2-5; no reliable D call. Germline V gene data show CDR1 as SNHLY and CDR2 as FYNNEI. CDR3 length: 13 amino acids. V was cut by 7 bases and J by 0 bases, with 9 bases left in between.

The chain carries TRBV5-1 and TRBJ1-4; 7 nucleotides align to TRBD1. The CDR3 sequence is 16 residues long. The germline V gene encodes CDR1 SGHRS and CDR2 YFSETQ. Losses at the gene ends were 1 base for V and 2 bases for J; bases not matched to a gene: 5. The CDR3 loop is CASSLSPTGTNEKLFF. The CDR3 DNA reads TGCGCCAGCAGCTTGTCACCGACAGGGACTAATGAAAAACTGTTTTTT.

On this clonotype: The junction departs from the called germline gene at one end, perhaps through a read error. The genes are TRBV4-3 and TRBJ2-1; no clear D. CDR1 is LGHNA, CDR2 YSLEER, per germline. The CDR3 extends over 16 amino acids. The chain's CDR3 is CAGSQDRLNSYNEQFF. CDR3 nucleotides: TGCGCCGGCAGCCAAGATAGACTGAACTCCTACAATGAGCAGTTCTTC.

The chain is built from TRBV11-3 and TRBJ1-1; tentatively, D is TRBD1 (6 bases). Trimming removed 0 bases from V and 5 bases from J, with 10 bases in between. This CDR3 has 14 amino acids. In germline, CDR1 is SGHNT, CDR2 YENEEA. This chain's CDR3 is CASSLEAGDTEAFF. In DNA form, the CDR3 reads TGTGCCAGCAGCTTAGAAGCAGGGGATACTGAAGCTTTCTTT.

This clonotype has at least ten counts. The chain joins TRBV5-1 to TRBJ1-5; D is undetermined. The CDR3 is 13 residues long. V lost 1 base, J lost 7 bases, and 9 bases lay in between. Germline V gene lookup returns CDR1 SGHRS and CDR2 YFSETQ. CDR3 amino acids: CASSLMPEQPQHF. Written as DNA, the CDR3 is TGCGCCAGCAGCTTGATGCCCGAACAGCCCCAGCATTTT.

The chain has TRBV7-2 and TRBJ2-7; D unresolved. Trimming took off 2 bases at V and 7 bases at J, with 12 bases between the two ends. Looked up from germline, CDR1 is SGHTA and CDR2 is FQGNSA. CDR3 size: 13 residues. The CDR3 loop is CASSLSPYAEQYF. The CDR3 bases are TGTGCCAGCAGCTTAAGTCCCTACGCTGAGCAGTACTTC.

This clonotype was counted at least ten times. V gene TRBV5-1 combines with J gene TRBJ2-7, with D possibly matching TRBD2 (6 bases). The CDR3 runs to 15 residues. Germline V gene lookup returns CDR1 SGHRS and CDR2 YFSETQ. V lost 0 bases and J lost 3, with 13 bases in between. The CDR3, as DNA: TGCGCCAGCAGCTTGGATGTTGGGGGGATCTACGAGCAGTACGTC. Translation gives CASSLDVGGIYEQYV.

The table lists this clonotype with many counts. The chain uses TRBV19 and TRBJ2-2; TRBD1 is a possible D gene (6 bases). V was trimmed by 4 bases and J by 0 bases, leaving 15 bases between them. The CDR3 runs 17 residues. CDR1 and CDR2 from the germline V gene are LNHDA and SQIVND (reference sequence). The CDR3 coding sequence is TGTGCCAGTAGTACATCAAGGGGACAAGCGAACACCGGGGAGCTGTTTTTT. This translates into CASSTSRGQANTGELFF.

This clonotype was counted only a few times. The chain combines TRBV28 with TRBJ2-7; 12 positions agree with TRBD1. The V gene's germline CDR1 is MDHEN and CDR2 SYDVKM. Unmatched junction bases numbered 10, after V lost 5 bases and J lost 5 bases. The CDR3 extends over 16 amino acids. CDR3 coding DNA: TGTGCCAGCAGTACCCCGGGACAGGGGGCGGGGAACGAGCAGTACGTC. This encodes CASSTPGQGAGNEQYV.

In its sample, this clonotype was seen a few times. The chain combines TRBV20-1 with TRBJ1-6; tentative D call: TRBD1 (5 bases). V dropped 0 bases and J dropped 0 bases, with 18 bases sitting between them. Germline loops: CDR1 DFQATT, CDR2 SNEGSKA (reference sequence). The CDR3 extends over 19 amino acids. CDR3: CSARDALAGMSSYNSPLHF. CDR3 sequence (DNA): TGCAGTGCTAGAGATGCGTTGGCAGGGATGAGCTCCTATAATTCACCCCTCCACTTT.

This clonotype was recorded at least ten times. This sequence joins TRBV10-3 and TRBJ2-5; D is perhaps TRBD2 (5 bases). V lost 4 bases and J lost 1, with 10 bases in between. Germline CDR1 ENHRY, CDR2 SYGVKD. The CDR3 sequence is 14 residues long. DNA of the CDR3: TGTGCCATCAGTGTTTCGGGGTCCCAAGAGACCCAGTACTTC. It yields the protein CAISVSGSQETQYF.

This clonotype was seen many times. The chain links TRBV5-1 to TRBJ2-1, with 9 positions matching TRBD1. This CDR3 spans 14 amino acids. Germline V gives CDR1 SGHRS, CDR2 YFSETQ. The V segment lost 3 bases and the J segment 7 bases; nucleotides outside the gene matches: 5. The chain's CDR3 is CASSYGQGSNEQFF. The CDR3 coding sequence is TGCGCCAGCAGCTATGGACAGGGGAGTAATGAGCAGTTCTTC. The full variable domain, rest sourced from reference TRBV5-1 and TRBJ2-1, is KAGVTQTPRYLIKTRGQQVTLSCSPISGHRSVSWYQQTPGQGLQFLFEYFSETQRNKGNFPGRFSGRQFSNSRSEMNVSTLELGDSALYLCASSYGQGSNEQFFGPGTRLTVL.

This clonotype was counted ten times or more. CDR3: CASSQVRAARGFYNEQFF. CDR3 in DNA: TGTGCCAGCAGCCAAGTTAGGGCAGCACGGGGTTTTTACAATGAGCAGTTCTTC. The V and J genes are TRBV3-1 and TRBJ2-1; a possible D gene is TRBD2 (5 bases). The CDR3 has 18 amino acids. Trimming stripped 1 base from V and 4 bases from J, with 20 bases between. Germline CDR1 LGHDT, CDR2 YNNKEL (reference sequence).

The sample holds many counts of this clonotype. The V gene is TRBV12-3 or TRBV12-4, the J gene TRBJ1-2; weak D call: TRBD1 (5 bases). The CDR3 is 14 amino acids. The V end lost 7 bases, the J end lost 0 bases, and 12 bases lay between the germline ends. The CDR3 bases are TGTGCCAGCAATACGGGACTTGCTAACTATGGCTACACCTTC. Its protein is CASNTGLANYGYTF.

This clonotype showed up many times. The chain has TRBV5-8 and TRBJ2-1; TRBD2 agrees at 13 bases. Germline V CDR1 and CDR2: SGHTS, YDEGEE. The CDR3 covers 16 residues. J lost 10 bases, V lost 2 bases, and 9 bases had no gene match. As DNA, the CDR3 is TGTGCCAGCAGCTTTCGGACTAGCGGGGGCCGAGGGGAGCAGTTCTTC. Its protein is CASSFRTSGGRGEQFF.

This clonotype was counted between two and nine times. The chain is built from TRBV7-9 and TRBJ1-3, with unresolved D. Germline CDR1 SEHNR, CDR2 FQNEAQ (reference sequence). The germline V and J ends were trimmed by 5 bases and 0 bases, with 20 bases remaining between them. This CDR3 is 18 amino acids long. The CDR3 sequence: CASSPGFRAHLSGNTIYF. DNA for the CDR3: TGTGCCAGCAGCCCCGGGTTTCGGGCTCACCTCTCTGGAAACACCATATATTTT.

The gene calls are TRBV2 and TRBJ1-3; no clear D gene. V was shortened by 6 bases and J by 0 bases, with 9 bases between the two germline ends. The CDR3 is 14 residues long. Germline V gene data show CDR1 as SNHLY and CDR2 as FYNNEI. DNA of the CDR3: TGTGCCAGCAGAGTACAGAGCTCTGGAAACACCATATATTTT. Its protein is CASRVQSSGNTIYF.

This chain uses TRBV5-1 with TRBJ2-3, with D maybe TRBD1 (6 bases). Germline CDR1 reads SGHRS; CDR2 reads YFSETQ. The CDR3 totals 15 residues. Trimming removed 4 bases from V and 5 bases from J, with 17 bases in between. CDR3 bases: TGCGCCAGCAGCCGCAGGGGTGGGCCACAAGATACGCAGTATTTT. This codes for CASSRRGGPQDTQYF.

This clonotype was observed many times. V gene TRBV3-1 combines with J gene TRBJ1-2, with TRBD1 as a possible D gene (5 bases). Germline CDR1 reads LGHDT; CDR2 reads YNNKEL (reference sequence). The CDR3 runs to 13 residues. Trimming took off 6 bases at V and 4 bases at J, with 12 bases between the two ends. CDR3: CASSQQGSYGYTF. DNA of the CDR3: TGTGCCAGCAGTCAGCAGGGAAGCTATGGCTACACCTTC.

This clonotype appeared many times. The CDR3 bases are TGTGCCAGCAGTTATAAGTCCTCACCCCTCCACTTT. It yields the protein CASSYKSSPLHF. This rearrangement joins TRBV6-5 to TRBJ1-6; no firm D call. The germline V gene has CDR1 MNHEY and CDR2 SVGAGI. V lost 3 bases and J lost 10, with 7 bases in between. CDR3 size: 12 residues.

This clonotype appeared a few times. The chain carries TRBV20-1 and TRBJ1-1; no clear D gene. Germline loops: CDR1 DFQATT, CDR2 SNEGSKA (reference sequence). CDR3 length equals 14 residues. Trimming cost V 1 base and J 3 bases, with 12 bases left between them. The CDR3 loop is CSARAGNRDTEAFF. The CDR3 coding sequence is TGCAGTGCTAGAGCGGGGAATCGGGACACTGAAGCTTTCTTT.

This clonotype showed up many times. The chain recombines TRBV7-2 with TRBJ1-1; the match to TRBD1 covers 9 bases. The CDR3 is 14 amino acids. The V and J ends lost 5 bases and 2 bases, in that order; junction bases with no gene match: 3. Germline V lookup: CDR1 SGHTA, CDR2 FQGNSA. CDR3 nucleotides: TGTGCCAGCAGCCTGGACAGGGGAAACACTGAAGCTTTCTTT. It yields the protein CASSLDRGNTEAFF.

This clonotype was detected ten times or more. The chain recombines TRBV27 with TRBJ1-5; 8 positions agree with TRBD1. This CDR3 contains 14 residues. CDR1 and CDR2 (germline): MNHEY, SMNVEV (reference sequence). Trimming took 4 bases from V and 9 from J; bases not matched to a gene: 8. CDR3 DNA: TGTGCCAGCAGTTCCGGGACAGGTTGGGGGCCCCAGCATTTT. Protein sequence: CASSSGTGWGPQHF.

V usage is TRBV29-1 and J usage is TRBJ1-2; tentatively, D is TRBD1 (6 bases). The V gene lost 7 bases and the J gene lost 6 bases, with 15 bases spanning the gap. The germline gives CDR1 SQVTM, CDR2 ANQGSEA. The CDR3 length is 12 residues. CDR3 DNA sequence: TGCAGCGCCAAAGGGGGGGGCCATGGCTACACCTTC. It encodes CSAKGGGHGYTF.

The chain combines TRBV12-3 or TRBV12-4 with TRBJ2-5; D is uncertain. This CDR3 region has 14 residues. The V and J ends lost 8 bases and 1 base respectively, with 14 bases between them. CDR3 sequence: CASRSFRVQETQYF. The DNA of the CDR3 is TGTGCCAGCCGATCTTTTCGAGTCCAAGAGACCCAGTACTTC.

Here the CDR3 reads CASSIRINQPQHF. CDR3 in DNA: TGTGCCAGTAGTATCAGGATAAATCAGCCCCAGCATTTT. The V call is TRBV19, the J call TRBJ1-5; the D is unclear. The CDR3 covers 13 residues. Trimming took 3 bases from V and 4 from J, leaving 7 bases between them. Germline CDR1 is LNHDA and CDR2 is SQIVND (reference sequence).

CDR3 DNA sequence: TGTGCCAGCAGCCTGGGACAGCTTTATGGCTACACCTTC. Translation: CASSLGQLYGYTF. The rearrangement links TRBV6-6 to TRBJ1-2; 7 bases align to TRBD1. Germline V gene sequence: CDR1 MNHNY, CDR2 SVGAGI (reference sequence). After removal of 6 bases from V and 5 bases from J, the junction contained 6 bases not matched to a gene. The CDR3 contains 13 residues.

This clonotype has a count of ten or more. The V gene is TRBV5-1, the J gene TRBJ2-1; tentative D call: TRBD2 (5 bases). The V gene lost 0 bases and the J gene lost 10 bases, with 8 bases spanning the gap. The CDR3 runs 12 residues. Germline V gene sequence: CDR1 SGHRS, CDR2 YFSETQ. This chain's CDR3 is CASSLARGEQFF. The CDR3 nucleotides are TGCGCCAGCAGCTTGGCCCGCGGGGAGCAGTTCTTC.

The rearrangement uses TRBV6-5 and TRBJ1-6; D call uncertain. V was cut by 5 bases and J by 7 bases, with 12 bases left in between. The CDR3 is 14 residues long. Germline CDR1 and CDR2: MNHEY and SVGAGI. The CDR3 DNA follows: TGTGCCAGCAGTCGACACGGTAGGAATTCACCCCTCCACTTT. Translating gives CASSRHGRNSPLHF.